One sample yielded the 25 T cell receptor beta chains listed below, sequenced in a study of beta chain features in type 1 diabetes. Since all of the isolated RNA was reverse transcribed, expressed TCRB transcripts were what got sequenced. Here immunoSEQ multiplex PCR was the method, and the copy in TCRdb shows in-frame clones only, minus some. This table holds 500,000 to 850,000 clones, around 15% found once. Overall study results and limits: Patients with Type 1 diabetes showed moderately but significantly shorter TCRB CDR3s in all four CD4+ subsets.

Which antigens these TCRs recognize remains unknown. The material sequenced was naive CD4+ T cells from blood. The receptors derive from a man younger than 35 with type 1 diabetes.

This clone came up a few times. CDR3 sequence reads: CASSLAGLITDTQYF. CDR3 DNA: TGCGCCAGCAGCTTGGCTGGCCTAATCACAGATACGCAGTATTTT. The V and J genes are TRBV5-1 and TRBJ2-3, with D uncertain. CDR1 and CDR2 from the germline V gene are SGHRS and YFSETQ. Trimming removed 0 bases at V and 2 bases at J, with 10 bases between. This CDR3 spans 15 amino acids.

The chain has TRBV5-1 and TRBJ2-1; 7 bases map to TRBD2. Trimming cost V 4 bases and J 8 bases; bases outside gene matches: 15. In germline, CDR1 is SGHRS, CDR2 YFSETQ. This CDR3 region has 16 residues. The CDR3 region has the DNA TGCGCCAGCAGCCAGGCTTATCGCGGGAGTGCTCATGAGCAGTTCTTC. Its translation is CASSQAYRGSAHEQFF.

This chain links TRBV7-8 with TRBJ1-5; unclear D gene. Trimming took 2 bases from V and 5 from J, leaving 10 bases between them. CDR3 length equals 14 residues. The germline V gene has CDR1 SGHVS and CDR2 FQNEAQ. Here the CDR3 reads CASSLTGSDQPQHF. CDR3 nucleotide sequence: TGTGCCAGCAGCTTAACGGGGTCGGATCAGCCCCAGCATTTT.

This clone was seen more than once but under ten times. The rearrangement joins TRBV29-1 to TRBJ2-5; the match to TRBD2 covers 10 bases. V was pared by 3 bases and J by 1 base, with 2 bases of the junction left unmatched. This CDR3 spans 14 amino acids. In germline, CDR1 is SQVTM, CDR2 ANQGSEA. The CDR3: CSVDVAGGQETQYF. CDR3 DNA: TGCAGCGTTGACGTAGCGGGGGGCCAAGAGACCCAGTACTTC.

The chain links TRBV30 to TRBJ1-6; D gene unclear. Trimming took 4 bases from V and 8 from J, leaving 15 bases between them. The CDR3 runs 14 residues. Germline CDR1 is GTSNPN and CDR2 is SVGIG (reference sequence). CDR3 loop: CAWTVLVGDSPLHF. The CDR3 nucleotides read TGTGCCTGGACTGTTTTGGTCGGGGATTCACCCCTCCACTTT.

The chain employs TRBV5-1 and TRBJ2-7; possibly TRBD2 for D (6 bases). The V gene lost 0 bases and the J gene lost 3 bases, with 16 bases spanning the gap. Germline CDR1 and CDR2: SGHRS and YFSETQ. The CDR3 contains 16 residues. The CDR3 region is CASSLAGTGVNYEQYF. CDR3 DNA sequence: TGCGCCAGCAGCTTGGCTGGGACGGGAGTAAACTACGAGCAGTACTTC.

This clone was picked up a small number of times. The chain employs TRBV7-9 and TRBJ2-1; 12 bases are shared with TRBD2. Per germline, CDR1 SEHNR and CDR2 FQNEAQ (reference sequence). This CDR3 has 17 residues. Germline trimming cut 5 bases from V and 2 bases from J; bases unmatched to any gene: 7. For the CDR3, the DNA is TGTGCCAGCAGCCTCCCTAGCGGGAGGGCCCCCTACAATGAGCAGTTCTTC. Protein: CASSLPSGRAPYNEQFF.

The chain recombines TRBV9 with TRBJ1-1; D is perhaps TRBD1 (5 bases). The germline V gene encodes CDR1 SGDLS and CDR2 YYNGEE. This CDR3 comprises 14 residues. The V end lost 1 base, the J end lost 4 bases, and 11 bases lay between the germline ends. CDR3 residues: CASSVSGQVTEAFF. The CDR3 DNA reads TGTGCCAGCAGCGTATCCGGACAAGTCACTGAAGCTTTCTTT.

The DNA for the CDR3 is TGTGCCAGCAGCTTAGCGAGCGGGGGGGAAGATACGCAGTATTTT. Its protein is CASSLASGGEDTQYF. V is TRBV7-9 and J is TRBJ2-3; 10 bases align to TRBD2. With V trimmed by 0 bases and J by 5 bases, 2 bases remained unmatched. The CDR3 has 15 amino acids. Germline V gene data show CDR1 as SEHNR and CDR2 as FQNEAQ (reference sequence).

The rearrangement links TRBV18 to TRBJ2-2, with D possibly matching TRBD2 (6 bases). Germline lookup yields CDR1 KGHSH and CDR2 LQKENI. Trimming took off 2 bases at V and 6 bases at J, with 10 bases between the two ends. CDR3 length: 14 amino acids. CDR3 region: CASSPSPGAGELFF. The DNA of the CDR3 is TGTGCCAGCTCACCAAGTCCGGGAGCCGGGGAGCTGTTTTTT.

This clone was counted between two and nine times. The rearrangement links TRBV7-2 to TRBJ1-1; D is uncertain. The CDR3 is 17 residues long. The V gene's germline CDR1 is SGHTA and CDR2 FQGNSA. The V end was cut by 0 bases, the J end by 4 bases, with 18 bases between. In DNA form, the CDR3 reads TGTGCCAGCAGCTTAGCGCTAAGAGCTCATGGCGGCACTGAAGCTTTCTTT. Protein product: CASSLALRAHGGTEAFF.

There are a few counts of this clone. The chain combines TRBV4-2 with TRBJ1-1; 9 bases fit TRBD1. The CDR3 is 15 residues long. V lost 3 bases and J lost 0; bases outside the gene matches: 2. Germline V gives CDR1 LGHNA, CDR2 YNFKEQ. CDR3 nucleotides: TGTGCCAGCAGCCAGCGACAGGGGGTGAACACTGAAGCTTTCTTT. It encodes CASSQRQGVNTEAFF.

This clone was seen only a few times. CDR3 residues: CASFPVGYSTDTQYF. DNA of the CDR3: TGTGCCAGCTTCCCAGTGGGCTACAGCACAGATACGCAGTATTTT. The chain couples TRBV6-5 to TRBJ2-3, with D unclear. Germline V gene sequence: CDR1 MNHEY, CDR2 SVGAGI. The CDR3 covers 15 residues. Trimming took off 8 bases at V and 0 bases at J, with 15 bases between the two ends.

This sequence joins TRBV4-3 and TRBJ2-7; D is undetermined. There are 13 residues in the CDR3. The ends were cut back, 4 bases at V and 6 bases at J, with 13 bases in the middle. Looked up from germline, CDR1 is LGHNA and CDR2 is YSLEER. CDR3: CASSLRIVSEQYF. In DNA form, the CDR3 reads TGCGCCAGCAGCCTCCGAATAGTTTCCGAGCAGTACTTC.

This chain uses TRBV11-2 with TRBJ1-2; D perhaps matches TRBD1 (5 bases). The CDR3 loop spans 14 amino acids. Between the trimmed V and J ends, which lost 5 bases and 7 bases, there was a span of 17 bases. Germline CDR1 is SGHAT and CDR2 is FQNNGV. DNA for the CDR3: TGTGCCAGCAGCACCCCCTACGGTGGGGGTGGCTACACCTTC. Amino acids: CASSTPYGGGGYTF. The whole variable domain, filled in from reference TRBV11-2 and TRBJ1-2, reads EAGVAQSPRYKIIEKRQSVAFWCNPISGHATLYWYQQILGQGPKLLIQFQNNGVVDDSQLPKDRFSAERLKGVDSTLKIQPAKLEDSAVYLCASSTPYGGGGYTFGSGTRLTVV.

In its sample, this clone was seen a few times. The V and J genes are TRBV6-5 and TRBJ1-5; a possible D gene is TRBD1 (5 bases). Germline CDR1 MNHEY, CDR2 SVGAGI. V lost 6 bases to trimming and J lost 7 bases, with 10 bases between them. This CDR3 is 12 amino acids long. CDR3: CASSWTFQPQHF. CDR3 DNA sequence: TGTGCCAGCAGCTGGACATTCCAGCCCCAGCATTTT.

This clone was seen a handful of times. This sequence joins TRBV19 and TRBJ2-1; D may correspond to TRBD1 or TRBD2 (5 bases each). Trimming pared 5 bases from V and 6 bases from J, leaving 11 bases between. The CDR3 spans 13 residues. Germline CDR1 and CDR2: LNHDA and SQIVND (reference sequence). DNA of the CDR3: TGTGCCAGTAGTCTGTCAGGGAGCAATGAGCAGTTCTTC. This encodes CASSLSGSNEQFF. The full variable domain, in which reference TRBV19 and TRBJ2-1 provide the parts outside the CDR3, is DGGITQSPKYLFRKEGQNVTLSCEQNLNHDAMYWYRQDPGQGLRLIYYSQIVNDFQKGDIAEGYSVSREKKESFPLTVTSAQKNPTAFYLCASSLSGSNEQFFGPGTRLTVL.

V is TRBV2 and J is TRBJ2-1; D gene uncertain. CDR3 length equals 16 residues. Germline CDR1 is SNHLY and CDR2 is FYNNEI. The germline V and J ends were trimmed by 5 bases and 0 bases, with 14 bases remaining between them. CDR3: CASSPPRDPSYNEQFF. The CDR3 DNA sequence: TGTGCCAGCAGTCCTCCCCGCGACCCCTCCTACAATGAGCAGTTCTTC.

This clone has a handful of counts. The chain joins TRBV27 to TRBJ2-7; tentatively, D is TRBD2 (6 bases). The V gene lost 2 bases and the J gene lost 2 bases, with 16 bases spanning the gap. This CDR3 comprises 16 residues. In germline, CDR1 is MNHEY, CDR2 SMNVEV (reference sequence). CDR3 in DNA: TGTGCCAGCAGTTTACTATGGGACTCCGTACCCTACGAGCAGTACTTC. As protein: CASSLLWDSVPYEQYF.

This chain links TRBV7-2 with TRBJ2-5; the D gene could be TRBD1 or TRBD2 (5 bases each). Per germline, CDR1 SGHTA and CDR2 FQGNSA. V was trimmed by 5 bases and J by 5 bases, leaving 18 bases between them. The CDR3 spans 15 residues. CDR3: CASSHSGTVGETQYF. DNA for the CDR3: TGTGCCAGCAGCCACTCCGGGACCGTGGGGGAGACCCAGTACTTC.

This clone was observed a few times. The chain is built from TRBV5-1 and TRBJ2-1; 9 nucleotides match TRBD2. This CDR3 contains 13 residues. The ends lost 3 bases at V and 9 bases at J; junction bases unmatched: 4. Per the germline V gene, CDR1 is SGHRS and CDR2 is YFSETQ. The CDR3 region is CASSWPLAGEQFF. The CDR3 region has the DNA TGCGCCAGCAGCTGGCCACTAGCGGGTGAGCAGTTCTTC.

J is TRBJ1-1 and V is TRBV9, with a tentative D call TRBD1 (6 bases). The CDR3 has 15 amino acids. In germline, CDR1 is SGDLS, CDR2 YYNGEE. V lost 0 bases, J lost 2 bases, and 11 bases lay in between. The CDR3 loop reads CASSVARTENTEAFF. Written as DNA, the CDR3 is TGTGCCAGCAGCGTAGCCCGGACAGAAAACACTGAAGCTTTCTTT.

The genes are TRBV6-5 and TRBJ2-1, with 11 bases lining up with TRBD2. V shed 5 bases and J 8 bases; nucleotides not matched to a gene: 8. Germline CDR1 MNHEY, CDR2 SVGAGI. The CDR3 contains 15 residues. The CDR3 bases are TGTGCCAGCAGTCCGTTAGCGGGAGGGCAGTATGAGCAGTTCTTC. Amino acid sequence: CASSPLAGGQYEQFF.

This clone was picked up a small number of times. The chain uses TRBV30 and TRBJ1-2; D possibly corresponds to TRBD1 (5 bases). The CDR3 totals 11 residues. Germline assignment: CDR1 GTSNPN and CDR2 SVGIG (reference sequence). V was pared by 7 bases and J by 4 bases, with 10 bases between. DNA for the CDR3: TGTGCCTTAGACAGCTTCTATGGCTACACCTTC. Encoded protein: CALDSFYGYTF.

This clone turned up a few times. CDR3 region: CASSQAVNRGNTGELFF. The CDR3 nucleotides are TGCGCCAGCAGCCAAGCCGTAAACAGGGGCAACACCGGGGAGCTGTTTTTT. This rearrangement joins TRBV4-3 to TRBJ2-2; the match to TRBD1 covers 7 bases. V lost 1 base, J lost 2 bases, and 7 bases stayed unmatched. CDR1 LGHNA and CDR2 YSLEER come from the germline V gene. The CDR3 has 17 residues.